The present entry profiles one TCR beta chain with its context. The antigen it recognizes is unknown. At one end the junction does not follow the germline gene, possibly because of a read error. A patient counted as having stable Graves' hyperthyroidism if no progression to ophthalmopathy occurred over 18 months of follow-up. Hyperthyroidism patients were newly diagnosed, with disease duration under 2 months, and aged 18 to 65 years. Any patient with an uncontrolled infection, another autoimmune disease, pregnancy or lactation was excluded. Diagnoses were established on the basis of clinical symptoms, serum thyroxine and TRAb, thyroid ultrasound, and orbital computed tomography. Ficoll-Paque density gradient centrifugation was used to isolate PBMCs from 8 to 10 ml of fresh peripheral blood. Total RNA was extracted with Trizol reagent, and quality was checked on an Agilent 2100 Bioanalyzer. Amplification of TCR beta CDR3 regions was carried out from RNA transcripts. The TCR CDR3 was subjected to a first round of RT-PCR using the HTBI primer set and the Qiagen OneStep RT-PCR kit. Libraries were constructed in a second round of multiplex PCR, after which size selection and purification were performed. The libraries were sequenced on an Illumina HiSeq2000 using paired-end 100 bp reads. For the original study's pipeline: SOAPnuke was used to process the raw data, with reads discarded if the reads contained adapters or uncalled bases, had a mean Phred below 15, or lacked an exact constant-primer or identifier match. High-quality paired reads were merged using COPE v1.2.5, and each unique nucleotide sequence was defined as a clonotype. MiTCR v1.1 was used to align clonotypes to the IMGT TRBV, TRBD and TRBJ reference segments. The analysis included only V-J combinations with a frequency above 0.0001, which together covered more than 99% of the repertoires. The TCS score was defined as F50 (clonal expansion) divided by E x V (chaos), with BLOSUM62-based TCRdist calculated between CDR3 peptides within each V-J. Welch's t-statistics and random forest reduced fewer than 600 V-J features to 13, which were used in a naive Bayes classifier (R e1071). Thyroid-blood repertoire similarity was quantified with the Morisita-Horn index. Through fastp at Q25 and MiXCR, TCRdb rebuilt clones from the public reads, retaining in-frame beta chains. Duplicate CDR3 protein sequences are folded into a single record with the most common DNA and genes. The authors' filters were not applied to this entry. This sample has over 700,000 distinct CDR3 sequences in its table, and roughly 37% of those were observed once. Clones ranked in the top ten supply approximately 8.7% of the sample.

This sample is part of a study of T cells in Graves' hyperthyroidism and ophthalmopathy (dated by TCRdb to the late 2010s). Background on the whole study: Peripheral blood samples were taken at the time of initial diagnosis, prior to any treatment. A discovery cohort of around 98 patients, about 40 with Graves' ophthalmopathy and under 60 with stable Graves' hyperthyroidism, was used to find distinguishing TCR V-J signatures. Prospective prediction of ophthalmopathy was tested in an independent validation cohort consisting of 18 to 20 hyperthyroidism patients and around 17 patients who later progressed to ophthalmopathy. For training and testing, the 100 or so patients in the discovery cohort were randomly divided in a 7:3 ratio. In about 6 Graves' hyperthyroidism patients, the study also compared T-cell repertoires from thyroid tissue with T-cell repertoires from blood. After blood sampling, hyperthyroidism patients were treated with methimazole at a starting dose of 30 mg daily, and ophthalmopathy patients were treated with high-dose intravenous methylprednisolone. TCR Vbeta CDR3 sequencing of 120 to 150 peripheral blood samples (43 ophthalmopathy, 75 or so hyperthyroidism and roughly 17 progressor patients) is reported in the paper. Study-wide findings and limitations: In validation, the model predicted progression to ophthalmopathy a median of roughly 6.1 months before onset, with 70% to 71% sensitivity and about 72% specificity. A 13 V-J signature model separated ophthalmopathy from stable hyperthyroidism, with roughly 88% sensitivity and 81% to 82% specificity in cross-validation and 80%/75% in testing. Sample size was not statistically predetermined, and blinding of investigators to group allocation was not performed. Most expanded thyroid clonotypes (frequency above 0.001) were also found in blood, which suggests that blood repertoires may mirror thyroid immune responses.

The clonotype comes from a man aged 18 to 29 with Graves' hyperthyroidism. The specimen was blood.

The CDR3 protein sequence reads: CASSLKAGYEQYF. The sequenced DNA is TGTGCCAGCAGTTTAAAGGCGGGCTACGAGCAGTACTTC. The rearrangement joined TRBV10-3 to TRBJ2-7, and TRBD2 may be the D gene, going by 5 matching bases. CDR1 and CDR2, per the germline V gene, are ENHRY and SYGVKD. Its CDR3 holds 13 amino acids, cysteine through phenylalanine. The kept DNA is CDR3 alone, 39 bases in frame from the first base.